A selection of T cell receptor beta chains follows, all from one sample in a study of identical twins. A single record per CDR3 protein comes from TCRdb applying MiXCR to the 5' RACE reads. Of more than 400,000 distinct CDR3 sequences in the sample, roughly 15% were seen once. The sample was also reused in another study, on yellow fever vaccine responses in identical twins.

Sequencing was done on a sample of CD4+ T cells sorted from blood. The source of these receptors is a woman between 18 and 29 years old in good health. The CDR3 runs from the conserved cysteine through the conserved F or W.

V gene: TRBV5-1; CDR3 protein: CASSTWTGANTDTQYF
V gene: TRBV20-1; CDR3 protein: CSARDLARSGSGAQYF
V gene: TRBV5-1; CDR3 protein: CASTTGSTDTQYF
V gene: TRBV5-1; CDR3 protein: CASSRSNEQFF
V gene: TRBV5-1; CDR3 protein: CASSGRTGGNNEQFF
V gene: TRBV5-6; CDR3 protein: CASSLVLAGESEQYF
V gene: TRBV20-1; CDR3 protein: CSVRISYEQYF
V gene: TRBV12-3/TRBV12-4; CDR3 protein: CASKTSGTVNSPLHF
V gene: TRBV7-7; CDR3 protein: CASSLEHGSYNEQFF
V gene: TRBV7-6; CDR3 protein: CASRTGTLNTGELFF
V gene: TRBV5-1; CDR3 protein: CASSHHRDTYEQYF
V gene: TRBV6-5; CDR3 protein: CASSYMFSGTGAETQYF
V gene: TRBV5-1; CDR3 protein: CASSLARTGVNTGELFF
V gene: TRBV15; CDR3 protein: CATRGNDRTNTGELFF
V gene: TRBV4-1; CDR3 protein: CASSQDMERTENEKLFF
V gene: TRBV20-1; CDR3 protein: CSASHTSGGRTDTQYF
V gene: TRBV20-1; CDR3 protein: CSAREQGFGDRAKNIQYF
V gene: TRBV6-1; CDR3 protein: CASSESGSTEAFF
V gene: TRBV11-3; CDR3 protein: CASSPRKEGTQYF
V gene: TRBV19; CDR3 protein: CASTDRGPDGYTF
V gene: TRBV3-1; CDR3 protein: CASSQDWASSYNEQFF
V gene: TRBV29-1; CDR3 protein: CSVEDLYEQYF
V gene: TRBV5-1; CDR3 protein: CASSFLATANTGELFF
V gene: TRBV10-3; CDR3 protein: CAARQRNTGELFF
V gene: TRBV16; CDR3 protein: CASSQSGQGDSPLHF
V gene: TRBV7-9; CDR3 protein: CASSPGQGHSPLHF
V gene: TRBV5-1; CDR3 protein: CASSLDKLGANSPLHF
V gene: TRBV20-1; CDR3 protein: CSARSQGFGQYF
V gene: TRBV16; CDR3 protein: CASSQQDRVYGYTF
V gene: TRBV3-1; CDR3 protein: CASSQIRTGQETQYF
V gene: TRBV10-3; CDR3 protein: CATFANSPGTGGSYEQYF
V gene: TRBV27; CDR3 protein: CASSSTAEGTSYNEQFF
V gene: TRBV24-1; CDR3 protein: CATSELGLNTDTQYF
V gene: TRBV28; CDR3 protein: CASAGPQGSGANVLTF
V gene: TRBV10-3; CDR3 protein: CAISEQGIRQPQHF
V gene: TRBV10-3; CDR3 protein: CAISAAGGQGDEQFF
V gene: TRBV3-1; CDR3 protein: CASSLTPRESYLLSYQETQYF
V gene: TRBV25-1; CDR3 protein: CASSDGTEKQSF
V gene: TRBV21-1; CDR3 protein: CASSKAPASEFSGANVLTF
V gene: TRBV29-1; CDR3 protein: CSVETSGRAPKFTDTQYF
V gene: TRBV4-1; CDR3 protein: CASSQTQPTNTGELFF
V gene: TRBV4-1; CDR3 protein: CASSQDLGGRETQYF
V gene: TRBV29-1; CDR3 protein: CSVAMDHRVGNTEAFF
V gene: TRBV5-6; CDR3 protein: CASSWGTGQFAEAFF
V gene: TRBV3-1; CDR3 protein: CASSQGLVPEQFF
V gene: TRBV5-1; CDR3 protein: CASSLLAGDANEQFF
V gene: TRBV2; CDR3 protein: CASSEAGPANYGYTF
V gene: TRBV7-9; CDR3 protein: CASTGAATGVGTQYF
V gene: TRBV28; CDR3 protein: CASSWAPRTEAFF
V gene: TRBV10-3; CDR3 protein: CAISGRLTSTDTQYF
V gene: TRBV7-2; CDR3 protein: CASSPSSGRANEQFF
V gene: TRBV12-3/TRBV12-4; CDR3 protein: CASSFSGTRAYEQFF
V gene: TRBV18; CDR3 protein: CASSWSTDTQYF
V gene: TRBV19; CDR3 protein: CASSIELHNSWRGNTEAFF